This T cell receptor beta chain comes out of a study of control samples from healthy donors and cancer patients. The ends were cut back, 6 bases at V and 9 bases at J, with 21 bases in the middle. Germline V lookup: CDR1 MNHEY, CDR2 SVGAGI. This CDR3 comprises 15 residues. The data were produced by immunoSEQ multiplex PCR, yet TCRdb's version contains in-frame clones alone and is incomplete. The repertoire holds 210,000 or so clones, with 90% to 95% as singletons. This chain joins TRBV6-5 and TRBJ2-1; D not resolved. The TCR comes from a young man in good health. Sequencing was performed on blood. The CDR3 region is CASSPLQITSGEQFF. The CDR3 nucleotides read TGTGCCAGCAGCCCCCTTCAGATAACCTCAGGTGAGCAGTTCTTC.